These 17 T cell receptor beta chains came from one sample sequenced in a study of blood T cells in healthy people across ages. It was with a sample-barcoded 5' primer and a J-beta primer mix that a second PCR of about 6 to 12 cycles was run. TCRdb re-analysed the 5' RACE reads in MiXCR, keeping a single row per CDR3 protein. The data contain 710,000 or so distinct CDR3 sequences, roughly 20% of them singletons. Sequenced material: blood. These receptors originate from a man between 65 and 80 years old in good health.

This chain uses TRBV15 with TRBJ1-3; no firm D call. V gave up 0 bases and J gave up 2 bases, with 8 bases separating them. Germline V lookup: CDR1 LNHNV, CDR2 YYDKDF (reference sequence). There are 15 residues in the CDR3. The CDR3 spells CATSRERRTGNTIYF. The CDR3 DNA sequence: TGTGCCACCAGCAGAGAACGGAGAACTGGAAACACCATATATTTT.

This chain joins TRBV29-1 and TRBJ1-2, with a weak D call TRBD1 (5 bases). This CDR3 is 12 amino acids long. Per the germline V gene, CDR1 is SQVTM and CDR2 is ANQGSEA. V lost 7 bases and J lost 4, with 13 bases in between. Here the CDR3 DNA reads TGCAGCGCGCAGGACACCATCTATGGCTACACCTTC. Translated, it gives CSAQDTIYGYTF.

This clonotype was seen more than once but under ten times. V usage is TRBV6-1 and J usage is TRBJ2-3, with 7 bases lining up with TRBD2. Germline CDR1 is MNHNS and CDR2 is SASEGT. The CDR3 spans 16 residues. J gave up 3 bases and V 3 bases, and 9 bases lay outside the gene matches. DNA of the CDR3: TGTGCCAGCAGTGACCTTGGCGGGGGTGCAACAGATACGCAGTATTTT. It codes for CASSDLGGGATDTQYF.

This chain's CDR3 is CAGAGDLDTGELFF. CDR3 bases: TGTGCCGGTGCCGGGGATCTGGACACCGGGGAGCTGTTTTTT. The gene calls are TRBV7-9 and TRBJ2-2, with a possible D match to TRBD2 (5 bases). Deletions cut 11 bases from V and 3 bases from J, with 16 bases between. The CDR3 extends over 14 amino acids. Looked up from germline, CDR1 is SEHNR and CDR2 is FQNEAQ (reference sequence).

This clonotype was counted many times. The V and J genes are TRBV20-1 and TRBJ1-2, with D unresolved. CDR1 is DFQATT, CDR2 SNEGSKA, per germline (reference sequence). Trimming took 4 bases from V and 5 from J, leaving 11 bases between them. This CDR3 is built from 12 residues. CDR3 sequence (DNA): TGCAGTGCTAATTTCCAGGCTTATGGCTACACCTTC. Its translation: CSANFQAYGYTF.

This clonotype was detected ten times or more. V and J are TRBV12-3 or TRBV12-4 and TRBJ1-1, with TRBD1 identical over 7 bases. The CDR3 loop spans 16 amino acids. V was clipped by 4 bases and J by 1 base; unmatched bases: 9. CDR3 region: CASSSRSGGGNTEAFF. The CDR3 DNA follows: TGTGCCAGCAGTTCTCGATCAGGGGGTGGGAACACTGAAGCTTTCTTT.

The chain couples TRBV29-1 to TRBJ2-1; 12 bases map to TRBD2. The CDR3 sequence is 15 residues long. The V segment lost 5 bases and the J segment 1 base; nucleotides outside the gene matches: 3. CDR1 and CDR2 (germline): SQVTM, ANQGSEA. The DNA of the CDR3 is TGCAGCGTTCCTCTAGCGGGGGGGTCCTACAATGAGCAGTTCTTC. Protein product: CSVPLAGGSYNEQFF.

The chain employs TRBV24-1 and TRBJ2-2, with unresolved D. Germline lookup yields CDR1 KGHDR and CDR2 SFDVKD. This CDR3 spans 13 amino acids. V was trimmed by 7 bases and J by 6 bases, leaving 11 bases between them. The CDR3 loop reads CATRSNVSGELFF. The CDR3 DNA is TGTGCCACCAGGAGCAACGTGTCCGGGGAGCTGTTTTTT.

The chain links TRBV20-1 to TRBJ2-5, with 9 bases lining up with TRBD2. Germline V lookup: CDR1 DFQATT, CDR2 SNEGSKA (reference sequence). This CDR3 is 15 amino acids long. Trimming removed 0 bases from V and 3 bases from J; junction bases left unmatched: 5. As DNA, the CDR3 is TGCAGTGCTAGAGATCTCCGACTAGCGGAAGAGACCCAGTACTTC. Translation: CSARDLRLAEETQYF.

This clonotype was counted once. A clone one base away is much larger, so this may be a read error. This chain uses TRBV12-3 or TRBV12-4 with TRBJ2-3; no clear D. The length of the CDR3 is 14 residues. With 7 bases removed from V and 0 bases from J, the gap between germline ends came to 11 bases. CDR3 sequence: CASTGRVSTDTQYF. The DNA of the CDR3 is TGTGCCAGCACCGGCCGGGTGAGCACAGATACGCAGTATTTT.

The rearrangement links TRBV18 to TRBJ2-7, with 10 bases aligning to TRBD2. With the DNA end fitting TRBJ2-5 better, the J assignment may be wrong. The V gene's germline CDR1 is KGHSH and CDR2 LQKENI. The CDR3 consists of 16 residues. In DNA, the CDR3 is TGTGCCAGCTCACCACCGTCTAGCGGGAGAGTAGAGACCCAGTACTTC. Protein product: CASSPPSSGRVETQYF.

The rearrangement links TRBV13 to TRBJ1-2; D not resolved. The CDR3 covers 15 residues. Trimming cost V 5 bases and J 7 bases, with 20 bases left between them. Germline V gives CDR1 PRHDT, CDR2 FYEKMQ (reference sequence). The CDR3: CASSRTGYGEAGYTF. The CDR3 region has the DNA TGTGCCAGCAGCCGGACCGGATACGGGGAGGCTGGCTACACCTTC.

V is TRBV12-3 or TRBV12-4 and J is TRBJ1-4; no definite D call. V was cut by 6 bases and J by 0 bases, with 11 bases left in between. The CDR3 runs to 15 residues. The CDR3 here is CASSLRQATNEKLFF. In DNA, the CDR3 is TGTGCCAGCAGCTTAAGACAAGCAACTAATGAAAAACTGTTTTTT.

The sample holds a few counts of this clonotype. The chain carries TRBV7-9 and TRBJ1-6; tentatively, D is TRBD1 (6 bases). V was clipped by 4 bases and J by 5 bases, with 12 bases between them. Germline loops: CDR1 SEHNR, CDR2 FQNEAQ (reference sequence). The CDR3 runs to 15 residues. The chain's CDR3 is CASSSGGHDNSPLHF. Here the CDR3 DNA reads TGTGCCAGCAGCTCTGGGGGACATGATAATTCACCCCTCCACTTT.

To note about this clonotype: It may be a read error: a sequence one base away is much more abundant. V usage is TRBV10-3 and J usage is TRBJ2-5, with 7 bases aligning to TRBD1. The CDR3 extends over 14 amino acids. Germline assignment: CDR1 ENHRY and CDR2 SYGVKD. This CDR3 is CAISVGQDNYEQCF. DNA for the CDR3: TGTGCCATCAGTGTCGGACAGGACAACTACGAGCAGTGCTTC.

This clonotype was seen a few times. This chain joins TRBV4-1 and TRBJ1-4; D is uncertain. V was pared by 4 bases and J by 8 bases, with 8 bases between. The CDR3 extends over 12 amino acids. The germline V gene has CDR1 MGHRA and CDR2 YSYEKL. CDR3 protein: CASSPFGEKLFF. CDR3 nucleotides: TGCGCCAGCAGCCCGTTCGGAGAAAAACTGTTTTTT.

This clonotype has just a few counts. The chain uses TRBV5-1 and TRBJ2-1; tentatively, D is TRBD2 (5 bases). Trimming left V 4 bases short and J 6 bases short, with 17 bases between. The length of the CDR3 is 15 residues. The germline V gene encodes CDR1 SGHRS and CDR2 YFSETQ. CDR3 region: CASSEGTASRNEQFF. The CDR3 DNA sequence: TGCGCCAGCAGCGAGGGAACCGCGAGTCGCAATGAGCAGTTCTTC.